The rows below give T cell receptor beta chains drawn from one sample of a study of control samples from healthy donors and cancer patients. The data were produced by immunoSEQ multiplex PCR, yet TCRdb's version contains in-frame clones alone and is incomplete. Of under 200,000 clones listed, about nine tenths were seen once; the top ten hold approximately 1.6%. Source material: blood. These receptors all stem from a woman aged 30 to 39 in good health. The CDR3 runs from the conserved cysteine through the conserved F or W.

TRBV12-3/TRBV12-4 13 CASSFRVNTEAFF
TRBV6-6 14 CASSYDRGRGEQYF
TRBV7-9 17 CASSLGRTSGGANEQFF
TRBV27 15 CASRRTGGSTDTQYF
TRBV29-1 14 CSVEDRGRGRGYTF
TRBV6-4 13 CASSASFTGELFF
TRBV7-2 13 CASSPRDFYEQYF
TRBV11-3 15 CASSPLQGTNQPQHF
TRBV15 17 CATSRDLGLVYSGELFF
TRBV6-2/TRBV6-3 14 CASSYLEGSYEQYF
TRBV27 15 CASSPDREGEETQYF
TRBV3-1/TRBV3-2 12 CASSQGRYGYTF
TRBV7-2 15 CASSLGPSSGNTIYF
TRBV25-1 15 CASSAPDRGFAGYTF
TRBV19 14 CASSRAGTGNTIYF
TRBV30 16 CAWSSTRQGMNTEAFF
TRBV28 15 CASSFVVGSVYEQYF
TRBV9 14 CASSVGDGVYGYTF
TRBV11-1 15 CASSRGQGFNYGYTF
TRBV6-6 14 CASSYSGQTYEQYF
TRBV6-5 15 CASSRSGNSYNEQFF
TRBV7-2 16 CASSIGTSGSSYEQYF
TRBV6-5 15 CASSPTGGSGNTIYF
TRBV10-3 18 CAISEYNSGGPSSYEQYF
TRBV19 13 CASSVQGRAGYTF
TRBV29-1 13 CSVERPLNTEAFF
TRBV18 14 CASSPTGSGNTIYF
TRBV10-1 15 CASSKDRANTGELFF
TRBV9 12 CASNRDIYGYTF
TRBV21-1 16 CASSVRLAGDYNEQFF
TRBV7-9 13 CASSFGGPEKLFF
TRBV3-1/TRBV3-2 12 CASSPREGGYTF
TRBV19 13 CASSIGQNQPQHF
TRBV5-1 15 CASSLRTAMNTEAFF
TRBV11-2 13 CASSLQGGYGYTF
TRBV7-2 15 CASSPRLAGGSEQYF
TRBV7-2 16 CASSLAPSGPPYEQYF
TRBV5-1 12 CASSVAGETQYF
TRBV12-5 12 CASGDRGNTIYF
TRBV5-6 13 CASSSTGGDGYTF
TRBV28 17 CASSSPHTGQLNQPQHF
TRBV18 13 CASSPGQNQPQHF
TRBV19 12 CASSPRHTEAFF
TRBV30 13 CAWSVPGYEKLFF
TRBV27 15 CASSSPGLLTYEQYF
TRBV7-2 15 CASSLSSGNTGELFF
TRBV6-5 14 CASSPTGENGELFF
TRBV29-1 15 CSVRLAGVPTDTQYF
TRBV6-4 15 CASSDRTGLNSPLHF
TRBV18 13 CASSRDRGYGYTF
TRBV9 16 CASSVGIQGARNTIYF
TRBV5-5 15 CASSLFLESSYEQYF
TRBV3-1/TRBV3-2 15 CASSQDRRDNSPLHF
TRBV6-1 13 CASSEGYNSPLHF
TRBV29-1 15 CSVEIAGGGVNEQFF
TRBV29-1 13 CSVGLSGANVLTF
TRBV28 16 CASSLWGTDSNEKLFF
TRBV7-6 15 CASSSQQGGTYEQYF
TRBV15 13 CATRRTLHTEAFF
TRBV24-1 13 CATSVGSSYGYTF